The rows below give T cell receptor beta chains drawn from one sample of a study of graft-versus-host responses after intestinal transplantation. The assay was immunoSEQ multiplex PCR, and TCRdb's table has in-frame clones only and misses some. The data contain 90,000 to 150,000 clones, 90% to 95% of them singletons. These receptors have no identified antigens. This specimen was unstimulated CD4+ T cells sorted from spleen or lymph node cells, taken before intestinal transplant. Every receptor here comes from a human donor who received an intestinal transplant. CDR3s include the opening cysteine and the closing phenylalanine or tryptophan. The order of the fields is CDR3 protein, CDR3 DNA, D gene, clone size, J gene, V gene. The D gene is left open where the match is weak. Expanded clones are given a class, and other clones once, few, many or no size at all.

CDR3: CASSAGDGGNQPQHF
DNA: TGTGCCAGCAGTGCAGGGGACGGGGGCAATCAGCCCCAGCATTTT
D: -
size: -
J: TRBJ1-5
V: TRBV2

CDR3: CASSLDRGGDGYTF
DNA: TGTGCCAGCAGCTTAGACCGGGGGGGGGATGGCTACACCTTC
D: -
size: -
J: TRBJ1-2
V: TRBV11-2

CDR3: CASSHLEAGAGNNEQFF
DNA: TGCGCCAGCAGCCACCTCGAAGCCGGCGCGGGAAACAATGAGCAGTTCTTC
D: -
size: -
J: TRBJ2-1
V: TRBV4-1

CDR3: CASSFSGSYNEQFF
DNA: TGTGCCAGCAGTTTTAGCGGGAGTTACAATGAGCAGTTCTTC
D: TRBD2
size: -
J: TRBJ2-1
V: TRBV27

CDR3: CASSTRQVSTDTQYF
DNA: TGCGCCAGCTCGACTCGGCAGGTGAGCACAGATACGCAGTATTTT
D: -
size: -
J: TRBJ2-3
V: TRBV23-1

CDR3: CASSLPGQGGNEQFF
DNA: TGTGCCAGTAGTCTCCCAGGTCAGGGAGGCAATGAGCAGTTCTTC
D: -
size: -
J: TRBJ2-1
V: TRBV19

CDR3: CASSEGPPRETQYF
DNA: TGTGCCAGCAGTGAAGGTCCACCGAGGGAGACCCAGTACTTC
D: -
size: -
J: TRBJ2-5
V: TRBV2

CDR3: CASSTPGQGGWYGYTF
DNA: TGTGCCAGCAGCACACCGGGACAGGGCGGTTGGTATGGCTACACCTTC
D: TRBD1
size: few
J: TRBJ1-2
V: TRBV7-2

CDR3: CSARWVAQFF
DNA: TGCAGTGCTAGATGGGTTGCGCAGTTCTTC
D: -
size: -
J: TRBJ2-1
V: TRBV20-1

CDR3: CASSQGLAGNTGELFF
DNA: TGTGCCAGCAGCCAGGGACTAGCGGGGAACACCGGGGAGCTGTTTTTT
D: TRBD2
size: -
J: TRBJ2-2
V: TRBV4-2

CDR3: CASSTQARGYEQYF
DNA: TGTGCCAGTAGCACACAGGCAAGAGGTTACGAGCAGTACTTC
D: -
size: -
J: TRBJ2-7
V: TRBV19

CDR3: CASSAGEGRAKNIQYF
DNA: TGTGCCAGCAGCGCCGGAGAGGGGAGAGCCAAAAACATTCAGTACTTC
D: -
size: -
J: TRBJ2-4
V: TRBV9

CDR3: CAWSYGSPYNEQFF
DNA: TGTGCCTGGAGTTACGGGAGCCCCTACAATGAGCAGTTCTTC
D: -
size: -
J: TRBJ2-1
V: TRBV30

CDR3: CASSLRAGGDTQYF
DNA: TGTGCCAGCAGTTTACGGGCGGGAGGAGATACGCAGTATTTT
D: TRBD2
size: -
J: TRBJ2-3
V: TRBV27

CDR3: CASRESGTGFGGYTF
DNA: TGTGCCAGCAGAGAATCCGGGACAGGGTTCGGTGGCTACACCTTC
D: TRBD1
size: -
J: TRBJ1-2
V: TRBV6-1

CDR3: CASSRGRDTQYF
DNA: TGTGCCAGTAGTAGGGGGCGAGATACGCAGTATTTT
D: -
size: -
J: TRBJ2-3
V: TRBV19

CDR3: CASSPRQGPREQYF
DNA: TGTGCCAGCAGCCCAAGACAGGGCCCCAGGGAGCAGTACTTC
D: TRBD1
size: -
J: TRBJ2-7
V: TRBV11-2

CDR3: CASSLGREVYEQYF
DNA: TGCGCCAGCAGCTTGGGGCGGGAGGTCTACGAGCAGTACTTC
D: TRBD2
size: -
J: TRBJ2-7
V: TRBV5-1

CDR3: CASSQDRGYEQYF
DNA: TGTGCCAGCAGCCAAGACAGGGGCTACGAGCAGTACTTC
D: -
size: -
J: TRBJ2-7
V: TRBV4-2

CDR3: CASSLADPQVLTF
DNA: TGTGCCAGCAGCCTAGCGGACCCGCAGGTCCTGACTTTC
D: TRBD2
size: -
J: TRBJ2-6
V: TRBV11-2

CDR3: CASSDRDRNEKLFF
DNA: TGTGCCAGTAGTGACCGGGACAGAAATGAAAAACTGTTTTTT
D: TRBD1
size: few
J: TRBJ1-4
V: TRBV19

CDR3: CASSFRGTSGRLVGETQYF
DNA: TGTGCCAGCAGCTTTAGAGGGACTAGCGGGAGATTAGTCGGAGAGACCCAGTACTTC
D: TRBD2
size: once
J: TRBJ2-5
V: TRBV11-2

CDR3: CASSSNRGLRITEAFF
DNA: TGTGCCAGCAGTTCGAACAGGGGGCTAAGAATCACTGAAGCTTTCTTT
D: TRBD1
size: -
J: TRBJ1-1
V: TRBV28

CDR3: CASSFGRDTEAFF
DNA: TGTGCCAGCAGCTTCGGAAGGGACACTGAAGCTTTCTTT
D: -
size: once
J: TRBJ1-1
V: TRBV5-6

CDR3: CASSRTGAETQYF
DNA: TGTGCCAGCAGTCGAACAGGGGCAGAGACCCAGTACTTC
D: TRBD1
size: -
J: TRBJ2-5
V: TRBV6-1

CDR3: CAISLDGRAYEQYF
DNA: TGTGCCATCAGTCTGGACGGGAGGGCTTACGAGCAGTACTTC
D: TRBD2
size: -
J: TRBJ2-7
V: TRBV10-3

CDR3: CSAAGLAGGRGETQYF
DNA: TGCAGCGCCGCGGGACTAGCGGGAGGACGGGGTGAGACCCAGTACTTC
D: TRBD2
size: -
J: TRBJ2-5
V: TRBV29-1

CDR3: CASSQGPPGTGNNEQFF
DNA: TGTGCCAGCAGCCAAGGGCCCCCCGGGACAGGGAACAATGAGCAGTTCTTC
D: TRBD1
size: -
J: TRBJ2-1
V: TRBV4-2

CDR3: CASSIGLGGVGQPQHF
DNA: TGTGCCAGTAGTATAGGGTTAGGGGGCGTGGGGCAGCCCCAGCATTTT
D: TRBD1
size: -
J: TRBJ1-5
V: TRBV19

CDR3: CASSSPGQGYAGELFF
DNA: TGTGCCAGCAGTTCCCCGGGACAGGGTTATGCCGGGGAGCTGTTTTTT
D: TRBD1
size: -
J: TRBJ2-2
V: TRBV28

CDR3: CASSLANTIYF
DNA: TGTGCCAGCAGCTTGGCAAACACCATATATTTT
D: -
size: -
J: TRBJ1-3
V: TRBV5-6

CDR3: CASSDEEVAGSSYEQYF
DNA: TGTGCCAGCAGTGATGAGGAGGTAGCGGGGAGCTCCTACGAGCAGTACTTC
D: TRBD2
size: -
J: TRBJ2-7
V: TRBV2

CDR3: CASSRTTHSGDFYEQYF
DNA: TGTGCCAGCAGCCGAACAACCCATAGCGGAGACTTCTACGAGCAGTACTTC
D: -
size: -
J: TRBJ2-7
V: TRBV5-8

CDR3: CAWSVAGGPRQFF
DNA: TGTGCCTGGAGTGTAGCGGGAGGGCCCCGGCAGTTCTTC
D: TRBD2
size: -
J: TRBJ2-1
V: TRBV30

CDR3: CASSLFGTTGIGVTEAFF
DNA: TGTGCCAGCAGCTTGTTCGGTACGACAGGGATCGGGGTCACTGAAGCTTTCTTT
D: TRBD1
size: -
J: TRBJ1-1
V: TRBV5-6

CDR3: CASSYSGLAFTDTQYF
DNA: TGTGCCAGCAGTTACTCGGGACTAGCGTTCACAGATACGCAGTATTTT
D: TRBD2
size: -
J: TRBJ2-3
V: TRBV6-5

CDR3: CASSQVREQGTQYF
DNA: TGTGCCAGCAGCCAAGTCCGGGAGCAGGGGACCCAGTACTTC
D: -
size: once
J: TRBJ2-5
V: TRBV14

CDR3: CASTRDGVSDTQYF
DNA: TGTGCCAGTACGCGTGATGGGGTCTCCGATACGCAGTATTTT
D: -
size: -
J: TRBJ2-3
V: TRBV6-5

CDR3: CATSRRDSGQPQHF
DNA: TGTGCCACCAGCAGAAGGGACTCTGGTCAGCCCCAGCATTTT
D: -
size: -
J: TRBJ1-5
V: TRBV15

CDR3: CASSASSGANVLTF
DNA: TGTGCCAGCAGTGCGAGCTCTGGGGCCAACGTCCTGACTTTC
D: -
size: -
J: TRBJ2-6
V: TRBV5-6

CDR3: CASRPTGSDTQYF
DNA: TGTGCCAGCAGACCGACAGGATCAGATACGCAGTATTTT
D: -
size: -
J: TRBJ2-3
V: TRBV5-4

CDR3: CASSPRQKNQPQHF
DNA: TGTGCCAGCTCACCACGTCAAAAGAATCAGCCCCAGCATTTT
D: -
size: few
J: TRBJ1-5
V: TRBV18

CDR3: CASGLGRKQPGLVSNEQFF
DNA: TGTGCTAGTGGTTTGGGTCGAAAGCAACCGGGACTAGTATCCAATGAGCAGTTCTTC
D: TRBD2
size: -
J: TRBJ2-1
V: TRBV12-5

CDR3: CASSPQTVSTDTQYF
DNA: TGCGCCAGCAGTCCCCAGACAGTTTCGACAGATACGCAGTATTTT
D: -
size: few
J: TRBJ2-3
V: TRBV10-1

CDR3: CASSRQGIPYEQYF
DNA: TGTGCCAGCAGCAGACAGGGGATTCCCTACGAGCAGTACTTC
D: TRBD1
size: once
J: TRBJ2-7
V: TRBV5-6

CDR3: CAWTSGSNYYEQYF
DNA: TGTGCCTGGACATCCGGCTCAAACTACTACGAGCAGTACTTC
D: -
size: -
J: TRBJ2-7
V: TRBV30

CDR3: CASSLTGTGGFLSEQFF
DNA: TGTGCTAGCAGCTTAACTGGGACAGGGGGATTTCTCTCGGAGCAGTTCTTC
D: TRBD1
size: -
J: TRBJ2-1
V: TRBV7-7

CDR3: CATQFRDSMNTEAFF
DNA: TGTGCCACCCAATTCCGGGACAGCATGAACACTGAAGCTTTCTTT
D: TRBD1
size: -
J: TRBJ1-1
V: TRBV19

CDR3: CASSSYPLTSGSGADTQYF
DNA: TGTGCCAGCAGTTCATACCCTTTGACTAGCGGGAGTGGGGCAGATACGCAGTATTTT
D: TRBD2
size: once
J: TRBJ2-3
V: TRBV28

CDR3: CSVVWGSGNTIYF
DNA: TGCAGCGTTGTGTGGGGAAGTGGAAACACCATATATTTT
D: -
size: -
J: TRBJ1-3
V: TRBV29-1

CDR3: CASSLLAGGPEQYF
DNA: TGTGCCAGCAGTTTACTTGCGGGAGGTCCCGAGCAGTACTTC
D: TRBD2
size: -
J: TRBJ2-7
V: TRBV28

CDR3: CASSLPDGLAGGEEQFF
DNA: TGTGCCAGCAGCCTTCCCGATGGACTAGCGGGAGGAGAAGAGCAGTTCTTC
D: TRBD2
size: -
J: TRBJ2-1
V: TRBV4-2

CDR3: CASSSAPAGTGDSYEQYF
DNA: TGCGCCAGCAGCTCCGCCCCTGCGGGGACAGGCGATTCCTACGAGCAGTACTTC
D: TRBD1
size: -
J: TRBJ2-7
V: TRBV5-1

CDR3: CASSLYSGLAGAGELFF
DNA: TGTGCCAGCAGCTTATACTCGGGACTAGCGGGAGCCGGGGAGCTGTTTTTT
D: TRBD2
size: -
J: TRBJ2-2
V: TRBV7-2

CDR3: CASSLVGGEKLFF
DNA: TGCGCCAGCAGCTTGGTTGGTGGTGAAAAACTGTTTTTT
D: -
size: -
J: TRBJ1-4
V: TRBV5-1